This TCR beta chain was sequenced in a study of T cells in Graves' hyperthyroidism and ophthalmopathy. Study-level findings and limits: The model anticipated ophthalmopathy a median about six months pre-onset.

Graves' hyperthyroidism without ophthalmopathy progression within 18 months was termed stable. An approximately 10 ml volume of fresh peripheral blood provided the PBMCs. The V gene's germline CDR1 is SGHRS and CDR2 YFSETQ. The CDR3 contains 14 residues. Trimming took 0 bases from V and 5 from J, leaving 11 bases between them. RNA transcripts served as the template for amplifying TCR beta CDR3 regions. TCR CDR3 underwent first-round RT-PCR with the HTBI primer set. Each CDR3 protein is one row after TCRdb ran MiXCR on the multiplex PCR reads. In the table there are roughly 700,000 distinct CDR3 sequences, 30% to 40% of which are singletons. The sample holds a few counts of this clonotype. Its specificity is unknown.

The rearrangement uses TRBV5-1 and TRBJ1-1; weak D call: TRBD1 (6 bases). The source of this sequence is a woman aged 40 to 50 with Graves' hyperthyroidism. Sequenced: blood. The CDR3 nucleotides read TGCGCCAGCAGCTTGGCACCGGGGGCGACTGAAGCTTTCTTT. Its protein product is CASSLAPGATEAFF.